This T cell receptor beta chain is from a study of T cell repertoires in cytomegalovirus infection. The V end lost 1 base, the J end lost 4 bases, and 13 bases lay between the germline ends. Per germline, CDR1 SGHTA and CDR2 FQGNSA. The CDR3 extends over 15 amino acids. MiXCR was run by TCRdb on the reads, yielding one entry per CDR3 protein. The table includes 44,000 or so distinct CDR3 sequences, about a fifth detected once. In the case of this clonotype: The antigen is unknown.

The TCR was taken from a human donor in good health (CMV status not recorded). Some clones in this sample may be carry-over from other donors' samples. The chain couples TRBV7-2 to TRBJ2-5; D ambiguous. The specimen was CD8+ T cells from cultured PBMCs, collected from culture after CMV antigen stimulation. The CDR3 DNA follows: TGTGCCAGCAGCTTAGAAGGGTCGCCCGCAGAGACCCAGTACTTC. Protein product: CASSLEGSPAETQYF.